This T cell receptor beta chain was identified during a study of blood T cell repertoires in COVID-19. Looking at the study overall: Italy, Spain and the United States were the sources of the convalescent and acute COVID-19 samples.

This clone was seen once. Participants, roughly 18 to 100 years old, spanned 25 or so US areas. Assignments of participants to cohorts depended upon their own reported clinical history. Source study methods: Amplifying reference gene primers gave estimates of nucleated cell counts. The data were produced by immunoSEQ multiplex PCR, yet TCRdb's version contains in-frame clones alone and is incomplete. V, J and clone size derive from that table, while D and trimming were established from the DNA sequence. The profile shows under 300,000 clones, approximately 84% of them singletons. Material for sequencing was PBMCs or T cells enriched from blood (not recorded which). The sequence came from a man aged 50-60 years who had recovered from COVID-19.

Written as DNA, the CDR3 is TGTGCCAGCAGATCCCCGGGACAGGTGAGGTCCGGCTACACCTTC. It encodes CASRSPGQVRSGYTF. The chain combines TRBV6-5 with TRBJ1-2; 8 bases are shared with TRBD1. Per the germline V gene, CDR1 is MNHEY and CDR2 is SVGAGI. This CDR3 has 15 amino acids. Unmatched junction bases numbered 14, after V lost 6 bases and J lost 8 bases.